The 25 T cell receptor beta chains below come from one sample, sequenced in a study of blood T cell repertoires in COVID-19. Produced via immunoSEQ multiplex PCR; TCRdb's table is partial and in-frame only. This table holds 88,000 or so clones, over 75% found once. The sequencing input was peripheral blood. The receptors derive from a man aged 60-69 years with acute or convalescent COVID-19.

The rearrangement links TRBV19 to TRBJ2-7, with 8 bases fitting TRBD1. The CDR3 totals 15 residues. In germline, CDR1 is LNHDA, CDR2 SQIVND (reference sequence). Trimming cost V 4 bases and J 1 base; bases outside gene matches: 6. The chain's CDR3 is CASSTSGTGSYEQYF. The CDR3 DNA follows: TGTGCCAGTAGTACCTCGGGGACAGGTTCCTACGAGCAGTACTTC.

The rearrangement links TRBV5-5 to TRBJ1-1; D unresolved. The CDR3 is 14 residues long. The germline V and J ends were trimmed by 3 bases and 0 bases, with 9 bases remaining between them. Germline lookup yields CDR1 SGHKS and CDR2 YYEKEE (reference sequence). DNA of the CDR3: TGTGCCAGCAGCTACAGCGGAATGAACACTGAAGCTTTCTTT. The encoded protein is CASSYSGMNTEAFF.

The genes are TRBV7-8 and TRBJ1-5; no definite D call. The germline gives CDR1 SGHVS, CDR2 FQNEAQ. Trimming left V 1 base short and J 3 bases short, with 13 bases between. The CDR3 sequence is 16 residues long. The CDR3 loop reads CASSLGSDYFNQPQHF. CDR3 sequence (DNA): TGTGCCAGCAGCTTAGGTTCCGACTACTTCAATCAGCCCCAGCATTTT. The full variable domain, its missing parts supplied by reference TRBV7-8 and TRBJ1-5, is GAGVSQSPRYKVAKRGQDVALRCDPISGHVSLFWYQQALGQGPEFLTYFQNEAQLDKSGLPSDRFFAERPEGSVSTLKIQRTQQEDSAVYLCASSLGSDYFNQPQHFGDGTRLSIL.

The V and J genes are TRBV12-5 and TRBJ2-2; 9 bases are shared with TRBD1. V was pared by 1 base and J by 7 bases, with 4 bases of the junction left unmatched. CDR1 and CDR2 (germline): LGHNT, FRNRAP. This CDR3 has 15 residues. CDR3 bases: TGTGCTAGTGGTTTGGGACAGGGGGTGGTCGGGGAGCTGTTTTTT. It translates to CASGLGQGVVGELFF.

The gene calls are TRBV12-3 or TRBV12-4 and TRBJ1-4; D not certain. This CDR3 region has 12 residues. Deletions cut 4 bases from V and 4 bases from J, with 4 bases between. The CDR3 DNA follows: TGTGCCAGCAGTTACAGTAATGAAAAACTGTTTTTT. Its protein is CASSYSNEKLFF.

The V call is TRBV5-1, the J call TRBJ2-7; 8 bases align to TRBD2. The germline CDR1 and CDR2 sequences are SGHRS and YFSETQ. The ends lost 6 bases at V and 6 bases at J; junction bases unmatched: 2. The CDR3 consists of 11 residues. CDR3 amino acids: CASNRGGEQYF. Written as DNA, the CDR3 is TGCGCCAGCAACCGGGGGGGCGAGCAGTACTTC.

The chain recombines TRBV9 with TRBJ2-1, with D maybe TRBD2 (6 bases). Germline values: CDR1 SGDLS, CDR2 YYNGEE. The CDR3 totals 15 residues. Trimming stripped 2 bases from V and 1 base from J, with 10 bases between. The chain's CDR3 is CASSVSSVSYNEQFF. CDR3 coding DNA: TGTGCCAGCAGCGTCTCTAGCGTGTCCTACAATGAGCAGTTCTTC.

This clone came up once. The rearrangement joins TRBV7-2 to TRBJ2-7, with 8 bases that match TRBD1. Germline V gene lookup returns CDR1 SGHTA and CDR2 FQGNSA. The CDR3 runs 17 residues. V lost 5 bases to trimming and J lost 5 bases; unmatched junction nucleotides: 17. CDR3 amino acids: CASSLFPGGAGKNEQYF. The CDR3 nucleotides are TGTGCCAGCAGCCTATTCCCAGGGGGCGCGGGAAAGAACGAGCAGTACTTC.

The chain has TRBV3-1 (or the pseudogene TRBV3-2) and TRBJ2-1, with D possibly being TRBD2 (7 bases). The CDR3 contains 16 residues. Trimming pared 5 bases from V and 8 bases from J, leaving 22 bases between. Germline loops: CDR1 LGHDT, CDR2 YNNKEL (reference sequence). The CDR3 bases are TGTGCCAGCAGCACCTCCGCCTGGGGGGGGCGGCATGAGCAGTTCTTC. Its protein is CASSTSAWGGRHEQFF.

This sequence joins TRBV5-1 and TRBJ1-1, with D possibly being TRBD1 (5 bases). CDR1 is SGHRS and CDR2 is YFSETQ in the germline V gene. The CDR3 consists of 18 residues. V was clipped by 1 base and J by 1 base, with 20 bases between them. In DNA form, the CDR3 reads TGCGCCAGCAGCTTGTGGGGGGGACGAGGGAGTACGAACACTGAAGCTTTCTTT. Protein sequence: CASSLWGGRGSTNTEAFF. Looking up the rest from reference TRBV5-1 and TRBJ1-1 gives the full variable domain: KAGVTQTPRYLIKTRGQQVTLSCSPISGHRSVSWYQQTPGQGLQFLFEYFSETQRNKGNFPGRFSGRQFSNSRSEMNVSTLELGDSALYLCASSLWGGRGSTNTEAFFGQGTRLTVV.

Turning to this clone: Relative to the germline gene, one junction end is altered; a read error may explain this. This chain connects TRBV7-7 to TRBJ2-7; a possible D gene is TRBD1 (6 bases). CDR1 and CDR2 from the germline V gene are SSHAT and FNYEAQ (reference sequence). This CDR3 comprises 13 residues. The chain's CDR3 is CASSVDRTHEQYF. CDR3 bases: TGTGCTAGCAGCGTTGACAGGACCCACGAGCAGTACTTC.

This chain links TRBV19 with TRBJ1-1; 10 nucleotides align to TRBD1. V was clipped by 6 bases and J by 0 bases; unmatched bases: 7. The CDR3 has 16 amino acids. The germline CDR1 and CDR2 sequences are LNHDA and SQIVND (reference sequence). The CDR3 bases are TGTGCCAGTAGCCCGGGACAGGGGTTCGTGAACACTGAAGCTTTCTTT. Its protein product is CASSPGQGFVNTEAFF.

CDR3 amino acids: CASTRGLGTYEQYF. In DNA form, the CDR3 reads TGCGCCAGCACCAGGGGACTAGGGACCTACGAGCAGTACTTC. The chain couples TRBV5-1 to TRBJ2-7, with 8 bases aligning to TRBD2. Germline loops: CDR1 SGHRS, CDR2 YFSETQ. V was pared by 6 bases and J by 2 bases, with 7 bases of the junction left unmatched. This CDR3 has 14 residues.

V is TRBV19 and J is TRBJ2-1; TRBD2 matches at 16 bases. V lost 4 bases to trimming and J lost 11 bases; unmatched junction nucleotides: 8. This CDR3 contains 16 residues. Looked up from germline, CDR1 is LNHDA and CDR2 is SQIVND (reference sequence). CDR3 residues: CASSRGLAGGPIKQFF. The CDR3 nucleotides read TGTGCCAGTAGTAGGGGACTAGCGGGAGGGCCTATAAAGCAGTTCTTC.

The chain combines TRBV28 with TRBJ1-6, with D perhaps TRBD1 (6 bases). The V gene's germline CDR1 is MDHEN and CDR2 SYDVKM. Trimming pared 10 bases from V and 2 bases from J, leaving 15 bases between. This CDR3 comprises 15 residues. The CDR3 DNA sequence: TGTGCCACCCGGATAGGGGGGGCCTATAATTCACCCCTCCACTTT. Encoded protein: CATRIGGAYNSPLHF.

V gene TRBV7-2 combines with J gene TRBJ1-2; TRBD1 matches at 7 bases. J was trimmed by 4 bases and V by 1 base; bases with no gene match: 9. CDR1 and CDR2 from the germline V gene are SGHTA and FQGNSA. CDR3 size: 16 residues. In nucleotides, the CDR3 is TGTGCCAGCAGCTTAGTTAGTACCGGGACAGTCTATGGCTACACCTTC. Protein sequence: CASSLVSTGTVYGYTF.

The genes are TRBV29-1 and TRBJ2-5; TRBD2 aligns across 8 bases. J lost 5 bases, V lost 5 bases, and 16 bases had no gene match. CDR1 is SQVTM, CDR2 ANQGSEA, per germline. There are 16 residues in the CDR3. This chain's CDR3 is CSVYERGSANLETQYF. The CDR3 nucleotides are TGCAGCGTTTACGAGCGGGGGTCAGCTAATTTGGAGACCCAGTACTTC.

The chain uses TRBV3-1 (or the pseudogene TRBV3-2) and TRBJ2-2; D possibly corresponds to TRBD1 (5 bases). With 0 bases removed from V and 7 bases from J, the gap between germline ends came to 12 bases. Germline V lookup: CDR1 LGHDT, CDR2 YNNKEL (reference sequence). The CDR3 length is 15 residues. Here the CDR3 reads CASSQDHRWGGELFF. DNA for the CDR3: TGTGCCAGCAGCCAAGATCACAGGTGGGGCGGGGAGCTGTTTTTT.

V gene TRBV11-2 combines with J gene TRBJ1-4; the match to TRBD1 covers 9 bases. The CDR3 is 15 amino acids. Germline trimming cut 3 bases from V and 6 bases from J; bases unmatched to any gene: 5. In germline, CDR1 is SGHAT, CDR2 FQNNGV. DNA for the CDR3: TGTGCCAGCAGCTTTTGGGACAGGGTAGATGAAAAACTGTTTTTT. This encodes CASSFWDRVDEKLFF.

This sequence joins TRBV24-1 and TRBJ2-5, with 11 bases that match TRBD1. V lost 4 bases, J lost 1 base, and 4 bases stayed unmatched. Germline CDR1 KGHDR, CDR2 SFDVKD. This CDR3 spans 16 amino acids. The CDR3 nucleotides are TGTGCCACCAGTGACTCGGGACAGGGGGTCCAAGAGACCCAGTACTTC. The encoded protein is CATSDSGQGVQETQYF.

V is TRBV11-3 and J is TRBJ2-5; 7 bases agree with TRBD1. The V segment lost 4 bases and the J segment 1 base; nucleotides outside the gene matches: 3. Per the germline V gene, CDR1 is SGHNT and CDR2 is YENEEA. CDR3 length equals 14 residues. The CDR3 reads CASSSRDSQETQYF. As DNA, the CDR3 is TGTGCCAGCAGCTCAAGGGACAGCCAAGAGACCCAGTACTTC. Combining the CDR3 with reference TRBV11-3 and TRBJ2-5 gives the whole variable domain EAGVVQSPRYKIIEKKQPVAFWCNPISGHNTLYWYLQNLGQGPELLIRYENEEAVDDSQLPKDRFSAERLKGVDSTLKIQPAELGDSAVYLCASSSRDSQETQYFGPGTRLLVL.

The chain links TRBV7-9 to TRBJ2-7; tentatively, D is TRBD2 (6 bases). Germline-derived CDR1 and CDR2 are SEHNR and FQNEAQ (reference sequence). The CDR3 has 14 amino acids. The germline V and J ends were trimmed by 6 bases and 0 bases, with 12 bases remaining between them. The CDR3: CASRASGPSYEQYF. The DNA for the CDR3 is TGTGCCAGCAGAGCCAGCGGGCCCTCCTACGAGCAGTACTTC.

This rearrangement joins TRBV27 to TRBJ1-5; D is unresolved. The CDR3 has 14 amino acids. V dropped 6 bases and J dropped 3 bases, with 12 bases sitting between them. CDR1 is MNHEY, CDR2 SMNVEV, per germline (reference sequence). The CDR3 protein is CASRLNGPNQPQHF. CDR3 DNA sequence: TGTGCCAGCAGACTAAACGGCCCCAATCAGCCCCAGCATTTT.

The chain couples TRBV3-1 (or the pseudogene TRBV3-2) to TRBJ2-6, with a tentative D call TRBD1 (6 bases). Per germline, CDR1 LGHDT and CDR2 YNNKEL (reference sequence). The CDR3 loop spans 15 amino acids. V lost 9 bases and J lost 2, with 14 bases in between. The CDR3: CASFSQGTGANVLTF. The CDR3, as DNA: TGTGCCAGTTTTTCCCAGGGGACTGGGGCCAACGTCCTGACTTTC.

The chain uses TRBV9 and TRBJ1-4, with D tentatively TRBD1 (6 bases). The germline CDR1 and CDR2 sequences are SGDLS and YYNGEE. The CDR3 contains 15 residues. V dropped 4 bases and J dropped 6 bases, with 16 bases sitting between them. CDR3 sequence: CASSTLWAGDEKLFF. CDR3 coding DNA: TGTGCCAGCAGCACCCTCTGGGCAGGGGATGAAAAACTGTTTTTT.